The 32 T cell receptor beta chains below all came from one sample that was sequenced in a study of T cell repertoires in cytomegalovirus infection. TCRdb independently ran MiXCR on the reads; one entry per CDR3 protein. In the table there are 560,000 or so distinct CDR3 sequences, approximately 15% of which are singletons. The sample taken for sequencing was CD8+ T cells from PBMCs. The source of these receptors is a human donor in good health (CMV status not recorded). Some clones in this sample may be carry-over from other donors' samples.

In its sample, this clonotype was seen many times. The chain uses TRBV27 and TRBJ2-7; D gene ambiguous. Germline V gene data show CDR1 as MNHEY and CDR2 as SMNVEV (reference sequence). Trimming removed 10 bases from V and 0 bases from J, with 22 bases in between. CDR3 length: 16 amino acids. Written as DNA, the CDR3 is TGTGCCACCCTAAAGTCGTTGGGTGAAAGCTCCTACGAGCAGTACTTC. This gives the protein CATLKSLGESSYEQYF.

Details on this clonotype: The conserved phenylalanine or tryptophan is not found at the CDR3 terminus, so this likely reflects a read error. The chain is built from TRBV12-3 or TRBV12-4 and TRBJ1-1; D is undetermined. V lost 4 bases to trimming and J lost 3 bases, with 6 bases between them. The CDR3 is 12 residues long. The CDR3: CASSSVDTEAFY. The CDR3 bases are TGTGCCAGCAGTTCAGTGGACACTGAAGCTTTCTAT.

In its sample, this clonotype was seen a few times. The chain couples TRBV5-6 to TRBJ1-4, with D perhaps matching TRBD1 (6 bases). CDR3 length: 14 residues. Deletions cut 6 bases from V and 5 bases from J, with 14 bases between. Germline-derived CDR1 and CDR2 are SGHDT and YYEEEE. CDR3 residues: CASTSGTLNEKLFF. The CDR3 bases are TGTGCCAGCACCTCCGGGACATTAAATGAAAAACTGTTTTTT.

This chain links TRBV28 with TRBJ2-5; 7 nucleotides align to TRBD2. Trimming at V came to 4 bases and at J to 4 bases, leaving 3 bases not matched to a gene. The CDR3 sequence is 13 residues long. Germline V CDR1 and CDR2: MDHEN, SYDVKM. CDR3 amino acids: CASSWGEGETQYF. CDR3 bases: TGTGCCAGCAGTTGGGGGGAGGGAGAGACCCAGTACTTC. Variable domain in full (rest from reference TRBV28 and TRBJ2-5): DVKVTQSSRYLVKRTGEKVFLECVQDMDHENMFWYRQDPGLGLRLIYFSYDVKMKEKGDIPEGYSVSREKKERFSLILESASTNQTSMYLCASSWGEGETQYFGPGTRLLVL.

The J gene is TRBJ1-4, the V gene TRBV2; D remains ambiguous. The ends were cut back, 2 bases at V and 8 bases at J, with 12 bases in the middle. There are 14 residues in the CDR3. Germline CDR1 is SNHLY and CDR2 is FYNNEI. The CDR3, as DNA: TGTGCCAGCAGTGAAAGGGCACACGGGGAAAAACTGTTTTTT. The encoded protein is CASSERAHGEKLFF.

This clonotype came up a few times. The rearrangement joins TRBV7-9 to TRBJ2-4; 7 bases line up with TRBD1. Germline V gene data show CDR1 as SEHNR and CDR2 as FQNEAQ (reference sequence). The junction had 11 bases not matched to a gene; V was cut back by 5 bases and J by 4 bases. CDR3 length equals 16 residues. CDR3 in DNA: TGTGCCAGCAGCACCCCGGCCGGGACAGATAAAAACATTCAGTACTTC. Translated, it gives CASSTPAGTDKNIQYF.

A remark on this clonotype: Since the CDR3 does not end with the conserved phenylalanine or tryptophan, this likely comes from a read error. The chain combines TRBV28 with TRBJ2-7; D gene ambiguous. This CDR3 is built from 14 residues. Trimming stripped 3 bases from V and 2 bases from J, with 11 bases between. Germline V gene lookup returns CDR1 MDHEN and CDR2 SYDVKM. The CDR3 DNA reads TGTGCCAGCAGTTTTGAAGGGAAGCCCTACGAGCAGTACTTA. Protein: CASSFEGKPYEQYL.

Many counts were recorded for this clonotype. The J gene is TRBJ1-1, the V gene TRBV6-5; weak D call: TRBD1 (5 bases). Per germline, CDR1 MNHEY and CDR2 SVGAGI. The CDR3 loop spans 15 amino acids. Trimming shortened V by 5 bases and J by 4 bases, and 17 bases separated the two germline ends. CDR3 bases: TGTGCCAGCAGTCGCGACAGCCAGGGTGGCACTGAAGCTTTCTTT. Translation gives CASSRDSQGGTEAFF.

This clonotype has just a few counts. The rearrangement links TRBV19 to TRBJ2-3; maybe TRBD2 (5 bases). V was cut by 6 bases and J by 1 base, with 14 bases left in between. Looked up from germline, CDR1 is LNHDA and CDR2 is SQIVND (reference sequence). CDR3 length equals 15 residues. DNA for the CDR3: TGTGCCAGTAGATTGGACTGGGGAGGCACAGATACGCAGTATTTT. Its protein is CASRLDWGGTDTQYF.

The chain carries TRBV9 and TRBJ1-1; D call uncertain. The V and J ends lost 7 bases and 3 bases respectively, with 16 bases between them. The germline V gene encodes CDR1 SGDLS and CDR2 YYNGEE. The CDR3 sequence is 14 residues long. CDR3 DNA: TGTGCCAGCGGCTCAGAGTCGGTCCACACTGAAGCTTTCTTT. Encoded protein: CASGSESVHTEAFF.

For the CDR3, the DNA is TGTGCCAGCAGAGGCGGGGACAGCACTAATTCACCCCTCCACTTT. Residues: CASRGGDSTNSPLHF. This sequence joins TRBV9 and TRBJ1-6; 7 positions agree with TRBD1. The V gene end was trimmed by 5 bases and the J gene end by 6 bases; junction bases not matched to a gene: 8. The CDR3 is made up of 15 amino acids. CDR1 is SGDLS and CDR2 is YYNGEE in the germline V gene.

V is TRBV18 and J is TRBJ2-3; 7 nucleotides agree with TRBD1. This CDR3 has 13 residues. Germline values: CDR1 KGHSH, CDR2 LQKENI. Trimming cost V 7 bases and J 2 bases; bases outside gene matches: 3. The CDR3 nucleotides are TGTGCCAGCTTACAGGGGCTCACAGATACGCAGTATTTT. This sequence encodes CASLQGLTDTQYF. Full variable domain (missing parts from reference TRBV18 and TRBJ2-3): NAGVMQNPRHLVRRRGQEARLRCSPMKGHSHVYWYRQLPEEGLKFMVYLQKENIIDESGMPKERFSAEFPKEGPSILRIQQVVRGDSAAYFCASLQGLTDTQYFGPGTRLTVL.

About this clonotype: One base away lies a much larger clone, so this may be a sequencing read error. The CDR3 protein is CASSLDRTYVYTF. As DNA, the CDR3 is TGTGCCAGCAGCCTGGACAGGACCTATGTCTACACCTTC. The gene calls are TRBV11-2 and TRBJ1-2; 7 bases match TRBD1. This CDR3 spans 13 amino acids. Germline CDR1 and CDR2: SGHAT and FQNNGV. The full variable domain, with the rest looked up from reference TRBV11-2 and TRBJ1-2, is EAGVAQSPRYKIIEKRQSVAFWCNPISGHATLYWYQQILGQGPKLLIQFQNNGVVDDSQLPKDRFSAERLKGVDSTLKIQPAKLEDSAVYLCASSLDRTYVYTFGSGTRLTVV.

The V gene is TRBV6-4, the J gene TRBJ2-3; 10 bases map to TRBD2. V lost 6 bases, J lost 4 bases, and 13 bases stayed unmatched. Germline V gene data show CDR1 as MRHNA and CDR2 as SNTAGT. This CDR3 region has 17 residues. The CDR3 DNA reads as TGTGCCAGCAGCCCGGAGGCTAGCGGGAGTTGGGCAGATACGCAGTATTTT. Amino acids: CASSPEASGSWADTQYF.

This clonotype was seen at least ten times. The chain combines TRBV7-9 with TRBJ2-1; D is unresolved. The CDR3 contains 13 residues. With 0 bases removed from V and 7 bases from J, the gap between germline ends came to 7 bases. From germline, CDR1 is SEHNR and CDR2 FQNEAQ (reference sequence). CDR3 coding DNA: TGTGCCAGCAGCTTAGCTAGTCGGAATGAGCAGTTCTTC. Encoded protein: CASSLASRNEQFF.

The rearrangement uses TRBV28 and TRBJ2-1, with D hard to call. Per the germline V gene, CDR1 is MDHEN and CDR2 is SYDVKM. V was pared by 3 bases and J by 0 bases, with 15 bases between. The CDR3 runs to 17 residues. The CDR3 nucleotides are TGTGCCAGCAGTTTGACCGGTACCCAGAGCTCCTACAATGAGCAGTTCTTC. This translates into CASSLTGTQSSYNEQFF.

This clonotype was recorded at least ten times. The rearrangement uses TRBV27 and TRBJ1-1, with D maybe TRBD1 (6 bases). In germline, CDR1 is MNHEY, CDR2 SMNVEV (reference sequence). The V and J ends lost 7 bases and 0 bases respectively, with 27 bases between them. This CDR3 is 19 amino acids long. This chain's CDR3 is CASTGQRYTEGAMNTEAFF. The CDR3 DNA reads as TGTGCCAGCACTGGACAGCGTTACACTGAAGGCGCCATGAACACTGAAGCTTTCTTT.

This clonotype has a count of ten or more. The rearrangement links TRBV28 to TRBJ1-5; 7 nucleotides align to TRBD1. J gave up 3 bases and V 7 bases, and 9 bases lay outside the gene matches. Germline CDR1 reads MDHEN; CDR2 reads SYDVKM. The CDR3 consists of 15 residues. CDR3 in amino acids: CASILEGQTNQPQHF. DNA of the CDR3: TGTGCCAGCATCCTGGAGGGACAGACCAATCAGCCCCAGCATTTT.

This clonotype was observed a few times. The chain is built from TRBV6-5 and TRBJ2-5; maybe TRBD1 (5 bases). This CDR3 comprises 15 residues. Between the trimmed V and J ends, which lost 0 bases and 2 bases, there was a span of 10 bases. Germline CDR1 reads MNHEY; CDR2 reads SVGAGI. CDR3 coding DNA: TGTGCCAGCAGTTACTCGATAGCAGGGCAAGAGACCCAGTACTTC. It yields the protein CASSYSIAGQETQYF.

Only a few counts were recorded for this clonotype. The J gene is TRBJ1-1, the V gene TRBV6-5, with D unresolved. This CDR3 has 13 residues. Germline loops: CDR1 MNHEY, CDR2 SVGAGI. V lost 0 bases, J lost 7 bases, and 9 bases lay in between. The CDR3: CASSYSEYGEAFF. Here the CDR3 DNA reads TGTGCCAGCAGTTACTCAGAATATGGTGAAGCTTTCTTT.

The V gene is TRBV5-1, the J gene TRBJ2-3; 9 nucleotides align to TRBD2. From germline, CDR1 is SGHRS and CDR2 YFSETQ. There are 18 residues in the CDR3. The junction had 10 bases not matched to a gene; V was cut back by 1 base and J by 1 base. In DNA, the CDR3 is TGCGCCAGCAGCTTGTGGCTAGCGGGGTACCTTCGCACAGATACGCAGTATTTT. This encodes CASSLWLAGYLRTDTQYF.

This clonotype has a handful of counts. J is TRBJ2-7 and V is TRBV11-2; TRBD2 matches at 7 bases. The CDR3 sequence is 15 residues long. Germline CDR1 reads SGHAT; CDR2 reads FQNNGV. Unmatched junction bases numbered 11, after V lost 5 bases and J lost 4 bases. The CDR3 spells CASSPRAGATYEQYF. In DNA, the CDR3 is TGTGCCAGCAGCCCACGGGCGGGAGCGACTTACGAGCAGTACTTC.

There are a few counts of this clonotype. This chain joins TRBV27 and TRBJ2-3; TRBD2 is a possible D gene (6 bases). The CDR3 is 14 amino acids. Between the trimmed V and J ends, which lost 7 bases and 4 bases, there was a span of 15 bases. Per the germline V gene, CDR1 is MNHEY and CDR2 is SMNVEV (reference sequence). The CDR3 DNA reads TGTGCCAGCACTCAGGGAGGAGCCGCAGATACGCAGTATTTT. This sequence encodes CASTQGGAADTQYF.

This clonotype was detected once. A single base separates this from a much larger clone, so it may be a read error. This rearrangement joins TRBV2 to TRBJ2-7; D is uncertain. The CDR3 contains 12 residues. The germline CDR1 and CDR2 sequences are SNHLY and FYNNEI. The CDR3 coding sequence is TGTGCCTGCAGTGGCACTAACTACGAGCAGTACTTC. The encoded protein is CACSGTNYEQYF.

The chain recombines TRBV5-1 with TRBJ2-7; no reliable D call. V lost 2 bases, J lost 2 bases, and 11 bases lay in between. This CDR3 is 14 amino acids long. Germline loops: CDR1 SGHRS, CDR2 YFSETQ. CDR3 protein: CASSLPTATYEQYF. DNA for the CDR3: TGCGCCAGCAGCTTACCGACGGCTACCTACGAGCAGTACTTC.

This clonotype showed up many times. The V gene is TRBV7-8, the J gene TRBJ2-2; no clear D. The V end lost 1 base, the J end lost 3 bases, and 3 bases lay between the germline ends. Germline V gene sequence: CDR1 SGHVS, CDR2 FQNEAQ. CDR3 length: 13 amino acids. The CDR3 here is CASSLGYTGELFF. The CDR3 DNA reads TGTGCCAGCAGCTTAGGATACACCGGGGAGCTGTTTTTT.

This clonotype has a count of ten or more. The chain couples TRBV7-3 to TRBJ2-1, with 7 bases aligning to TRBD2. This CDR3 comprises 13 residues. Trimming removed 2 bases from V and 8 bases from J; junction bases left unmatched: 3. Per the germline V gene, CDR1 is SGHTA and CDR2 is FQGTGA. The CDR3 protein is CASSLEGGHEQFF. For the CDR3, the DNA is TGTGCCAGCAGCTTAGAGGGAGGGCATGAGCAGTTCTTC.

This clonotype occurred many times. The chain joins TRBV2 to TRBJ2-7; TRBD1 agrees at 9 bases. The CDR3 loop spans 14 amino acids. From germline, CDR1 is SNHLY and CDR2 FYNNEI. The V gene end was trimmed by 2 bases and the J gene end by 7 bases; junction bases not matched to a gene: 6. The CDR3 loop is CASSERTGVQEQYF. The DNA for the CDR3 is TGTGCCAGCAGTGAACGGACAGGGGTTCAAGAGCAGTACTTC. Full variable domain (outside the CDR3, taken from reference TRBV2 and TRBJ2-7): EPEVTQTPSHQVTQMGQEVILRCVPISNHLYFYWYRQILGQKVEFLVSFYNNEISEKSEIFDDQFSVERPDGSNFTLKIRSTKLEDSAMYFCASSERTGVQEQYFGPGTRLTVT.

In its sample, this clonotype was seen many times. This chain connects TRBV24-1 to TRBJ2-5; D unresolved. The CDR3 runs to 11 residues. V lost 9 bases and J lost 2, with 6 bases in between. The germline V gene has CDR1 KGHDR and CDR2 SFDVKD. CDR3 DNA sequence: TGTGCCACCGCCTTTCAAGAGACCCAGTACTTC. Its translation: CATAFQETQYF.

Ten or more counts support this clonotype. The rearrangement joins TRBV7-9 to TRBJ1-1; no clear D. The V gene lost 5 bases and the J gene lost 6 bases, with 25 bases spanning the gap. This CDR3 region has 17 residues. The V gene's germline CDR1 is SEHNR and CDR2 FQNEAQ (reference sequence). This CDR3 is CASSPPKFEPRAAEAFF. CDR3 bases: TGTGCCAGCAGCCCACCCAAATTTGAGCCGAGGGCGGCTGAAGCTTTCTTT.

This clonotype was seen at least ten times. The chain carries TRBV14 and TRBJ2-1; tentatively, D is TRBD2 (7 bases). The CDR3 contains 15 residues. CDR1 is SGHDN and CDR2 is FVKESK in the germline V gene. The germline V and J ends were trimmed by 1 base and 8 bases, with 15 bases remaining between them. The CDR3 DNA reads as TGTGCCAGCAGCCAAGTGTACGGGGGGCCCCATGAGCAGTTCTTC. It translates to CASSQVYGGPHEQFF.

Concerning this clonotype: A read error may produce the germline difference seen at one junction end. This chain connects TRBV6-1 to TRBJ2-7; perhaps TRBD1 as D (5 bases). The length of the CDR3 is 17 residues. Germline CDR1 reads MNHNS; CDR2 reads SASEGT. The CDR3: CASSEAYDSQTSYEQDF. The CDR3 region has the DNA TGTGCCAGCAGTGAAGCGTATGACAGTCAAACTTCCTACGAGCAGGACTTC.